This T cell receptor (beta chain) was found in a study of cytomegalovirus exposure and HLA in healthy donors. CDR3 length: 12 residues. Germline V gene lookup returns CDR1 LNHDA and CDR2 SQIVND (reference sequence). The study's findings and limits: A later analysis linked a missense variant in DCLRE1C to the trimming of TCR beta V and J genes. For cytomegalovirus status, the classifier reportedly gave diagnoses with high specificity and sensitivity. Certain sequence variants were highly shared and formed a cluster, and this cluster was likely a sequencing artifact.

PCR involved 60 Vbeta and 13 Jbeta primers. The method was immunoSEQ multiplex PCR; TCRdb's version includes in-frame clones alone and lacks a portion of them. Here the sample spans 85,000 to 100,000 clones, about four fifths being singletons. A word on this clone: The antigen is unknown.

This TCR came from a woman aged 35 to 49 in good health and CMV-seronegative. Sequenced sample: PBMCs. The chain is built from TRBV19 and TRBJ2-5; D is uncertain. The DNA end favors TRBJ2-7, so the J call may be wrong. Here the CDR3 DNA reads TGTGCCAGTAGCCACGACACCGGCGAGCAGTACTTC. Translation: CASSHDTGEQYF.